The rows below give T cell receptor beta chains drawn from one sample of a study of blood T cell repertoires in COVID-19. The repertoire was sequenced with immunoSEQ multiplex PCR; TCRdb's copy has only in-frame clones and lacks some. This sample carries a few hundred thousand clones, around 85% of them seen once, and the ten largest clones take 2.2%. The sequenced sample consisted of peripheral blood. Receptor source: a woman in her forties or fifties with acute or convalescent COVID-19. Both conserved end residues are part of each CDR3. The order of the fields is CDR3 length, V gene, D gene, clone size, J gene, CDR3 DNA, CDR3 protein. A D gene is named only where the DNA matches it firmly. Size values are once, few and many counts, or a class for expanded clones, and some rows have none.

13	TRBV6-2/TRBV6-3	NA	NA	TRBJ2-1	TGTGCCAGCAGTTACGGGAGTCACGCTGAGCAGTTCTTC	CASSYGSHAEQFF
16	TRBV5-1	TRBD2	NA	TRBJ2-1	TGCGCCAGCAGCGCGGATAGCGGGGGATCCTACAATGAGCAGTTCTTC	CASSADSGGSYNEQFF
15	TRBV4-2	NA	NA	TRBJ1-2	TGTGCCAGCAGCCAAGATCCTAGGACAGTTTATGGCTACACCTTC	CASSQDPRTVYGYTF
12	TRBV12-3/TRBV12-4	NA	NA	TRBJ2-3	TGTGCCAGCAGTTTAGGCGGGGATACGCAGTATTTT	CASSLGGDTQYF
13	TRBV6-2/TRBV6-3	NA	NA	TRBJ1-5	TGTGCCAGCAGTTGGGACAACTATCAGCCCCAGCATTTT	CASSWDNYQPQHF
14	TRBV27	NA	NA	TRBJ1-1	TGTGCCAGCAGTTTCTTTGGAGGTATCAATGAAGCTTTCTTT	CASSFFGGINEAFF
14	TRBV7-2	TRBD2	NA	TRBJ2-7	TGTGCCAGCAGCTTTAGCGGGCCGCGCTACGAGCAGTACTTC	CASSFSGPRYEQYF
14	TRBV2	TRBD2	NA	TRBJ2-1	TGTGCCAGCAGTGAAGATTCTAGCGGCGATGAGCAGTTCTTC	CASSEDSSGDEQFF
15	TRBV6-1	TRBD2	few	TRBJ2-3	TGTGCCAGCAGTGAAGCGCCTAGCGGGGCAGATACGCAGTATTTT	CASSEAPSGADTQYF
15	TRBV6-2/TRBV6-3	NA	NA	TRBJ2-1	TGTGCCAGCAGTTACTGGACAAGCTCCTACAATGAGCAGTTCTTC	CASSYWTSSYNEQFF
15	TRBV5-1	TRBD1	NA	TRBJ2-7	TGCGCCAGCAGCTTAAACCGGGACAGGGGTTACGAGCAGTACTTC	CASSLNRDRGYEQYF
14	TRBV3-1/TRBV3-2	NA	NA	TRBJ2-4	TGTGCCAGCAGCCAATCCGGAGCCAAAAACATTCAGTACTTC	CASSQSGAKNIQYF
13	TRBV3-1/TRBV3-2	NA	NA	TRBJ2-1	TGTGCCAGCAGCCCCACTAGTTACAATGAGCAGTTCTTC	CASSPTSYNEQFF
14	TRBV21-1	NA	NA	TRBJ1-5	TGTGCCAGCAGCTCCCGAAACGGGAATCAGCCCCAGCATTTT	CASSSRNGNQPQHF
16	TRBV6-8	TRBD1	NA	TRBJ1-2	TGTGCCAGCAGCAGGGGGCGCTTGGAGTCCGACTATGGCTACACCTTC	CASSRGRLESDYGYTF
15	TRBV24-1	NA	NA	TRBJ2-3	TGTGCCACCAGCGAAGCGGGCAGGGGCACAGATACGCAGTATTTT	CATSEAGRGTDTQYF
16	TRBV9	NA	NA	TRBJ1-6	TGTGCCAGCAGCCCCCAATCCGGGGGGAATGATTCACCCCTCCACTTT	CASSPQSGGNDSPLHF
13	TRBV20-1	NA	NA	TRBJ1-2	TGCAGTGCTAGTTCAGGGATTCGCTATGGCTACACCTTC	CSASSGIRYGYTF
13	TRBV18	TRBD1	NA	TRBJ1-1	TGTGCCAGCCAGGGACAGGCGAGAGGTGAAGCTTTCTTT	CASQGQARGEAFF
17	TRBV7-8	NA	once	TRBJ2-6	TGTGCCAGCAGCTTTTTACGAGGGAACTCTGGGGCCAACGTCCTGACTTTC	CASSFLRGNSGANVLTF
12	TRBV19	NA	NA	TRBJ1-1	TGTGCCAGTAGAACAGGGAACACTGAAGCTTTCTTT	CASRTGNTEAFF
14	TRBV19	NA	once	TRBJ1-1	TGTGCCAGTAGTTCCACAGGGTTAAACACTGAAGCTTTCTTT	CASSSTGLNTEAFF
14	TRBV30	NA	once	TRBJ1-1	TGTGCCTGGAGCCAAACAGTTTGGGACACTGAAGCTTTCTTT	CAWSQTVWDTEAFF
15	TRBV6-5	TRBD2	NA	TRBJ2-3	TGTGCCAGCAGTTGGACTAGCGGGGGTACAGATACGCAGTATTTT	CASSWTSGGTDTQYF
15	TRBV6-1	NA	NA	TRBJ2-3	TGTGCCAGCAGTGATAGAAGCGGAAGCACAGATACGCAGTATTTT	CASSDRSGSTDTQYF
15	TRBV2	TRBD1	NA	TRBJ2-1	TGTGCCAGCAGGGGACAGGCCGACTCCTACAATGAGCAGTTCTTC	CASRGQADSYNEQFF
14	TRBV20-1	TRBD2	NA	TRBJ2-7	TGCAGTGCTAGTAACCCGGGACTAGTACTCGAGCAGTACTTC	CSASNPGLVLEQYF
15	TRBV18	TRBD1	NA	TRBJ1-5	TGTGCCAGCTCACCCGGGACAGCTAGCAATCAGCCCCAGCATTTT	CASSPGTASNQPQHF
14	TRBV19	TRBD1	NA	TRBJ2-1	TGTGCCAGTAGTACAATGACAGGGTTCAATGAGCAGTTCTTC	CASSTMTGFNEQFF
14	TRBV7-3	NA	NA	TRBJ1-1	TGTGCCAGCAGCTCTGGTTCGGAGGGTACTGAAGCTTTCTTT	CASSSGSEGTEAFF
14	TRBV5-4	NA	few	TRBJ1-3	TGTGCCAGCAGCTATAGGACAACCGGAAACACCATATATTTT	CASSYRTTGNTIYF
17	TRBV24-1	NA	NA	TRBJ2-2	TGTGCCACCAGTGTTAACACCCCCTCGGGACTCACCGGGGAGCTGTTTTTT	CATSVNTPSGLTGELFF
20	TRBV4-3	NA	NA	TRBJ2-2	TGCGCCAGCAGCCAAATGCAAGAGACTGGCCCCTTCCTTAACACCGGGGAGCTGTTTTTT	CASSQMQETGPFLNTGELFF